A single sample is the source of the 22 T cell receptor beta chains below, sequenced in a study of CD8+CD57+ T cells in acquired aplastic anemia (dated by TCRdb to the late 2010s). Patients chosen for sequencing had shown expansion of CD8+CD57+ cells by flow cytometry. Sequencing used an Illumina HiSeq 2000. TCR beta VDJ combination and CDR3 sequence profiling used genomic DNA as the template. The public reads were quality trimmed at Q25 with fastp and then assembled into clones with MiXCR by TCRdb, keeping productive beta chains. Duplicate CDR3 protein sequences are folded into a single record with the most common DNA and genes. The sample profile shows under 500,000 distinct CDR3 sequences; roughly 34% of them were found once. Jointly, the top ten make up about 0.8% of the sample. Sequences were obtained from sorted CD4+, CD8+, or CD8+CD57+ T cells (not recorded which) from PBMCs. The receptors originated from a human donor with aplastic anemia.

This clonotype has a single count. The CDR3 ends on some other residue instead of the conserved phenylalanine or tryptophan, so this is likely a read error. The chain employs TRBV25-1 and TRBJ1-1, with a possible D match to TRBD1 (5 bases). The V and J ends lost 5 bases and 4 bases respectively, with 23 bases between them. The germline V gene encodes CDR1 MGHDK and CDR2 SYGVNS. This CDR3 comprises 17 residues. The CDR3 reads CASSHNKRGTSVTEAFL. As DNA, the CDR3 is TGTGCCAGCAGTCACAACAAAAGGGGTACCTCGGTCACTGAAGCTTTCTTA.

The chain couples TRBV30 to TRBJ2-7, with D maybe TRBD1 (6 bases). The CDR3 loop spans 12 amino acids. Trimming took off 3 bases at V and 1 base at J, with 7 bases between the two ends. Germline CDR1 GTSNPN, CDR2 SVGIG (reference sequence). CDR3 region: CAWRTGSYEQYF. The CDR3 DNA is TGTGCCTGGAGGACAGGTTCCTACGAGCAGTACTTC.

The table lists this clonotype with a few counts. The V gene is TRBV4-3, the J gene TRBJ1-2; weak D call: TRBD1 (6 bases). V was clipped by 0 bases and J by 0 bases, with 11 bases between them. The CDR3 has 16 amino acids. Germline values: CDR1 LGHNA, CDR2 YSLEER. The CDR3 loop reads CASSQDFKGANYGYTF. The DNA of the CDR3 is TGCGCCAGCAGCCAAGATTTTAAGGGGGCTAACTATGGCTACACCTTC.

At least ten counts were recorded for this clonotype. V is TRBV10-2 and J is TRBJ2-6; D is uncertain. The CDR3 covers 15 residues. V was clipped by 5 bases and J by 2 bases, with 10 bases between them. Germline V gene data show CDR1 as WSHSY and CDR2 as SAAADI. The CDR3 loop is CASSSRAPGANVLTF. For the CDR3, the DNA is TGCGCCAGCAGTTCTCGGGCCCCTGGGGCCAACGTCCTGACTTTC.

The chain couples TRBV9 to TRBJ2-2, with 9 bases lining up with TRBD1. The CDR3 is 17 residues long. The J segment lost 4 bases and the V segment lost 0 bases, leaving 7 bases of the junction unmatched. Germline V lookup: CDR1 SGDLS, CDR2 YYNGEE. In nucleotides, the CDR3 is TGTGCCAGCAGCGTAGTCTCCGGGACAGGGTCCACCGGGGAGCTGTTTTTT. It translates to CASSVVSGTGSTGELFF.

This clonotype was detected a few times. The rearrangement uses TRBV19 and TRBJ1-6, with 7 positions matching TRBD1. Per the germline V gene, CDR1 is LNHDA and CDR2 is SQIVND (reference sequence). The CDR3 has 17 residues. V shed 3 bases, J shed 14 bases, and the junction held 19 bases outside the gene matches. The CDR3 nucleotides read TGTGCCAGTAGTATGGGACAGCACCCTATGGGTCGGCAGGCCCTCCACTTT. It translates to CASSMGQHPMGRQALHF.

This clonotype has ten or more counts. The chain couples TRBV20-1 to TRBJ1-5, with 8 nucleotides matching TRBD1. With 5 bases clipped from V and 0 bases from J, the junction kept 6 bases outside the gene matches. The CDR3 has 15 amino acids. Germline V gene sequence: CDR1 DFQATT, CDR2 SNEGSKA (reference sequence). In DNA form, the CDR3 reads TGCAGTGCTCCTAACAGGGGGGTTAGCAATCAGCCCCAGCATTTT. This gives the protein CSAPNRGVSNQPQHF.

Worth noting for this clonotype: Because it lacks the conserved phenylalanine or tryptophan at the end, this CDR3 is likely a read error. The chain joins TRBV19 to TRBJ2-7; 12 bases match TRBD1. The CDR3 sequence is 15 residues long. Per germline, CDR1 LNHDA and CDR2 SQIVND (reference sequence). CDR3: CASSTGTGGPYEQYS. The DNA of the CDR3 is TGTGCCAGCAGTACCGGGACAGGGGGCCCCTACGAGCAGTACTCC.

V gene TRBV5-1 combines with J gene TRBJ2-7; 7 nucleotides agree with TRBD2. Per germline, CDR1 SGHRS and CDR2 YFSETQ. V gave up 0 bases and J gave up 3 bases; unmatched junction bases: 9. The CDR3 extends over 16 amino acids. The CDR3 DNA reads as TGCGCCAGCAGCTTGGTTCGTGGGGGGGACCTCTACGAGCAGTACTTC. Translated: CASSLVRGGDLYEQYF.

As regards this clonotype: This may be a read error, as it is one base from a much larger clone. J is TRBJ1-6 and V is TRBV2; 8 bases map to TRBD1. CDR3 size: 14 residues. V dropped 5 bases and J dropped 11; count of bases not matched to a gene: 8. The germline CDR1 and CDR2 sequences are SNHLY and FYNNEI. The CDR3 region has the DNA TGTGCCAGCAGTCCGACAGGGGAAAATCCACCCCTCCACTTT. It encodes CASSPTGENPPLHF.

On this clonotype itself: Germline and junction disagree at one end, which may indicate a read error. This chain connects TRBV9 to TRBJ1-3; D possibly corresponds to TRBD1 (5 bases). CDR1 SGDLS and CDR2 YYNGEE come from the germline V gene. The CDR3 sequence is 16 residues long. The CDR3 nucleotides are TGTGTCAGCAGCGGAGGGGACTGGCTCTCTGGAAACACCATATATTTT. Its translation: CVSSGGDWLSGNTIYF.

This rearrangement joins TRBV11-2 to TRBJ2-1; weak D call: TRBD1 (5 bases). Germline V gene data show CDR1 as SGHAT and CDR2 as FQNNGV. This CDR3 has 13 residues. Trimming pared 0 bases from V and 13 bases from J, leaving 13 bases between. This CDR3 is CASSLDPGAPQFF. The CDR3 DNA reads TGTGCCAGCAGCTTAGATCCTGGGGCTCCCCAGTTCTTC. The complete variable domain, with remaining parts taken from reference TRBV11-2 and TRBJ2-1, reads EAGVAQSPRYKIIEKRQSVAFWCNPISGHATLYWYQQILGQGPKLLIQFQNNGVVDDSQLPKDRFSAERLKGVDSTLKIQPAKLEDSAVYLCASSLDPGAPQFFGPGTRLTVL.

This clonotype appeared a few times. This chain connects TRBV6-1 to TRBJ1-5, with D unresolved. CDR3 size: 12 residues. CDR1 is MNHNS, CDR2 SASEGT, per germline. The germline V and J ends were trimmed by 2 bases and 7 bases, with 6 bases remaining between them. The CDR3, as DNA: TGTGCCAGCAGTGAACCGCAGCAGCCCCAGCATTTT. Translation: CASSEPQQPQHF.

This clonotype was picked up many times. The chain uses TRBV24-1 and TRBJ1-6; D perhaps matches TRBD1 (6 bases). Trimming took off 4 bases at V and 10 bases at J, with 13 bases between the two ends. This CDR3 has 14 amino acids. Germline values: CDR1 KGHDR, CDR2 SFDVKD. The CDR3 DNA is TGTGCCACCAGTGACCAGGGGAGAGGATCACCCCTCCACTTT. Its protein product is CATSDQGRGSPLHF.

This clonotype occurred many times. The chain joins TRBV10-3 to TRBJ2-3; the D is unclear. The CDR3 has 10 residues. The germline V and J ends were trimmed by 8 bases and 3 bases, with 3 bases remaining between them. The germline V gene has CDR1 ENHRY and CDR2 SYGVKD. CDR3 sequence: CAIGTDTQYF. In nucleotides, the CDR3 is TGTGCCATCGGGACAGATACGCAGTATTTT.

The J gene is TRBJ1-1, the V gene TRBV29-1, with a possible D match to TRBD1 (5 bases). The germline V and J ends were trimmed by 4 bases and 8 bases, with 11 bases remaining between them. The CDR3 is 11 amino acids. Germline CDR1 and CDR2: SQVTM and ANQGSEA. The CDR3 bases are TGCAGCGTTGCTGGACAAGCCGAAGCTTTCTTT. Translating it yields CSVAGQAEAFF.

V usage is TRBV2 and J usage is TRBJ1-5, with TRBD1 matching over 8 bases. Germline assignment: CDR1 SNHLY and CDR2 FYNNEI. The CDR3 has 15 amino acids. The ends lost 4 bases at V and 7 bases at J; junction bases unmatched: 9. The CDR3 nucleotides are TGTGCCAGCAGTGCGGACAGGGATGTAGGGCAGCCCCAGCATTTT. It encodes CASSADRDVGQPQHF. Full variable domain (outside the CDR3, taken from reference TRBV2 and TRBJ1-5): EPEVTQTPSHQVTQMGQEVILRCVPISNHLYFYWYRQILGQKVEFLVSFYNNEISEKSEIFDDQFSVERPDGSNFTLKIRSTKLEDSAMYFCASSADRDVGQPQHFGDGTRLSIL.

There are a few counts of this clonotype. The chain employs TRBV30 and TRBJ1-2; unclear D gene. With 8 bases removed from V and 4 bases from J, the gap between germline ends came to 11 bases. The germline CDR1 and CDR2 sequences are GTSNPN and SVGIG (reference sequence). CDR3 length equals 11 residues. The chain's CDR3 is CAERRSYGYTF. CDR3 coding DNA: TGTGCCGAACGACGGAGCTATGGCTACACCTTC.

The genes are TRBV20-1 and TRBJ2-4; D remains unclear. The germline CDR1 and CDR2 sequences are DFQATT and SNEGSKA (reference sequence). Deletions cut 6 bases from V and 8 bases from J, with 14 bases between. This CDR3 has 12 residues. CDR3 amino acids: CSAPSSQDIQYF. CDR3 nucleotides: TGCAGTGCCCCGAGTTCGCAAGACATTCAGTACTTC.

This clonotype was detected a few times. The CDR3 DNA sequence: TGTGCCAGCAGCCAAGATCGGGGCTCTAATTCACCCCTCCACTTT. Protein product: CASSQDRGSNSPLHF. The J gene is TRBJ1-6, the V gene TRBV4-2; a possible D gene is TRBD1 (5 bases). CDR1 and CDR2 from the germline V gene are LGHNA and YNFKEQ. This CDR3 is built from 15 residues. Trimming took off 0 bases at V and 6 bases at J, with 9 bases between the two ends.

Many counts were recorded for this clonotype. This chain connects TRBV7-2 to TRBJ1-1; no reliable D call. There are 13 residues in the CDR3. Germline loops: CDR1 SGHTA, CDR2 FQGNSA. Deletions cut 5 bases from V and 0 bases from J, with 7 bases between. This chain's CDR3 is CASSTDMNTEAFF. For the CDR3, the DNA is TGTGCCAGCAGCACCGACATGAACACTGAAGCTTTCTTT.

The genes are TRBV2 and TRBJ2-1, with 10 positions matching TRBD1. This CDR3 comprises 14 residues. CDR1 and CDR2 (germline): SNHLY, FYNNEI. V lost 6 bases and J lost 9; bases outside the gene matches: 8. The CDR3 coding sequence is TGTGCCAGCAGACCGGGACAGGGGTTTGGTGAGCAGTTCTTC. Protein sequence: CASRPGQGFGEQFF.